This TCR beta chain was identified in a study of glioma-infiltrating T cells after dendritic cell vaccination. The time point: after dendritic cell vaccination, including at tumor progression/relapse. The assay was immunoSEQ multiplex PCR, and TCRdb's table has in-frame clones only and misses some. Among approximately 99,000 clones listed, more than 70% were seen once. The table lists this clone with a few counts. V was pared by 0 bases and J by 6 bases, with 12 bases between. The CDR3 sequence is 15 residues long. Per germline, CDR1 MNHEY and CDR2 SMNVEV (reference sequence). This receptor was taken from a human donor with glioblastoma. The material was blood, obtained after dendritic cell vaccination. J is TRBJ2-1 and V is TRBV27; D possibly corresponds to TRBD1 (5 bases). Written as DNA, the CDR3 is TGTGCCAGCAGTTTATCCTGGCAGGGTGGCAATGAGCAGTTCTTC. This encodes CASSLSWQGGNEQFF.